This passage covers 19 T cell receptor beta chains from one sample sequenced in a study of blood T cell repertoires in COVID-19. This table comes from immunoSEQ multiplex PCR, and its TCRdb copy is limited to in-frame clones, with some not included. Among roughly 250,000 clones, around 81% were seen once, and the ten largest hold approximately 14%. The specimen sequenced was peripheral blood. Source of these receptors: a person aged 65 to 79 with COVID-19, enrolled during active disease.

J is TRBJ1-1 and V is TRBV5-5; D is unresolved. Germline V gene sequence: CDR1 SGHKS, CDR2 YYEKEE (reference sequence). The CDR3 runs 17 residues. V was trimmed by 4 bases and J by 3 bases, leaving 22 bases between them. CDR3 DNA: TGTGCCAGCAGCCGTGTGGGCCAAACCGGCAGAGACACTGAAGCTTTCTTT. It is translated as CASSRVGQTGRDTEAFF.

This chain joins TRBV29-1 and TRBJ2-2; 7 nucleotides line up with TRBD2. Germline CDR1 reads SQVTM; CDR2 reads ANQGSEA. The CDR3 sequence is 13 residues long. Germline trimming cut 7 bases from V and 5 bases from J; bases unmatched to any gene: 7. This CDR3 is CSARLAVTGELFF. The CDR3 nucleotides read TGCAGCGCCCGACTAGCTGTTACCGGGGAGCTGTTTTTT.

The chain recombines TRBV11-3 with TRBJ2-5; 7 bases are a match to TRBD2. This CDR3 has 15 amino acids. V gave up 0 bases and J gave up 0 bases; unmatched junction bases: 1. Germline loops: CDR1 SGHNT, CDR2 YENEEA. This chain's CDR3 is CASSLDGGDQETQYF. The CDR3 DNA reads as TGTGCCAGCAGCTTAGATGGGGGGGACCAAGAGACCCAGTACTTC.

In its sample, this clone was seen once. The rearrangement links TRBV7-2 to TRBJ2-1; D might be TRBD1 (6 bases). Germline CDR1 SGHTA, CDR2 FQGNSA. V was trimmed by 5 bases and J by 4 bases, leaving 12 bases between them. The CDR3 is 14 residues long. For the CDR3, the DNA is TGTGCCAGCAGCCACCGGGACAAATACAATGAGCAGTTCTTC. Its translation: CASSHRDKYNEQFF.

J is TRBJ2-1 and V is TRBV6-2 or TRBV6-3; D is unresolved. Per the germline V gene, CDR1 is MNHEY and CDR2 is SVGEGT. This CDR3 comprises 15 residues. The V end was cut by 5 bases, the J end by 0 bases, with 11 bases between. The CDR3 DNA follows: TGTGCCAGCAGTGGAGACTTTCCCTCCTACAATGAGCAGTTCTTC. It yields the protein CASSGDFPSYNEQFF.

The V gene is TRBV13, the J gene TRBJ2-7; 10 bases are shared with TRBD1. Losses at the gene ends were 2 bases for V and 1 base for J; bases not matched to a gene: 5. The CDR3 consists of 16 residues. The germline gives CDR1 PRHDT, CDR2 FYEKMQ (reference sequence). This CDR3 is CASSLIAGQGSYEQYF. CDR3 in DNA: TGTGCCAGCAGCTTAATTGCGGGACAGGGGTCCTACGAGCAGTACTTC.

The CDR3 sequence: CASSRQGSYEQYF. CDR3 nucleotides: TGTGCCAGCAGTCGACAGGGGTCCTACGAGCAGTACTTC. The chain recombines TRBV6-2 or TRBV6-3 with TRBJ2-7; 8 nucleotides agree with TRBD1. The CDR3 has 13 amino acids. Germline-derived CDR1 and CDR2 are MNHEY and SVGEGT. Trimming took 5 bases from V and 1 from J; bases not matched to a gene: 1.

The CDR3 region has the DNA TGTGCCAGCAGCTCTTACCCGGGACAGCCGCAGTATTTT. Protein: CASSSYPGQPQYF. The genes are TRBV7-2 and TRBJ2-3; 7 nucleotides match TRBD1. The CDR3 is 13 amino acids. Looked up from germline, CDR1 is SGHTA and CDR2 is FQGNSA. J was trimmed by 10 bases and V by 4 bases; bases with no gene match: 8. Full variable domain (missing parts from reference TRBV7-2 and TRBJ2-3): GAGVSQSPSNKVTEKGKDVELRCDPISGHTALYWYRQSLGQGLEFLIYFQGNSAPDKSGLPSDRFSAERTGGSVSTLTIQRTQQEDSAVYLCASSSYPGQPQYFGPGTRLTVL.

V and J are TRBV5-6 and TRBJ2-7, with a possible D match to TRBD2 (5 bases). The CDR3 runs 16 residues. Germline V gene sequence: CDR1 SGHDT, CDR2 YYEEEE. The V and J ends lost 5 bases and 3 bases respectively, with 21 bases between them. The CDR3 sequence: CASSALTGNSIYEQYF. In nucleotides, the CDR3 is TGTGCCAGCAGTGCTTTAACCGGGAATAGCATCTACGAGCAGTACTTC.

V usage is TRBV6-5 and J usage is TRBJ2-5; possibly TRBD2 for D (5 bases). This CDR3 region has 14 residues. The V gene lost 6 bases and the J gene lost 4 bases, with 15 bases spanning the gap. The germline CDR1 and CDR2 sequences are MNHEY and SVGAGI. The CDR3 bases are TGTGCCAGCAGACCTAGCTATGGAGTAGAGACCCAGTACTTC. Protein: CASRPSYGVETQYF.

The CDR3 sequence is CASSSRPAGQSIDEQFF. The CDR3 DNA reads as TGTGCCAGCAGCTCCAGGCCCGCAGGGCAAAGTATCGATGAGCAGTTCTTC. The V call is TRBV7-8, the J call TRBJ2-1; D may be TRBD1 (5 bases). Trimming pared 4 bases from V and 8 bases from J, leaving 24 bases between. The CDR3 covers 17 residues. Germline V gene sequence: CDR1 SGHVS, CDR2 FQNEAQ. The whole variable domain, filled in from reference TRBV7-8 and TRBJ2-1, reads GAGVSQSPRYKVAKRGQDVALRCDPISGHVSLFWYQQALGQGPEFLTYFQNEAQLDKSGLPSDRFFAERPEGSVSTLKIQRTQQEDSAVYLCASSSRPAGQSIDEQFFGPGTRLTVL.

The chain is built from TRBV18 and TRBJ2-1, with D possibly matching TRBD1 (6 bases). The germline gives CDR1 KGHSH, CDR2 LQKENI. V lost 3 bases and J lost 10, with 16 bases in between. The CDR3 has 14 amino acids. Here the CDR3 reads CASSPTGKQGEQFF. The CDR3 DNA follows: TGTGCCAGCTCACCGACAGGTAAACAAGGGGAGCAGTTCTTC.

The CDR3 sequence: CASSPQSRDRGPYEQYF. The CDR3, as DNA: TGTGCCAGCAGTCCTCAGTCCCGGGACAGGGGGCCGTACGAGCAGTACTTC. The chain combines TRBV28 with TRBJ2-7; 12 bases match TRBD1. The CDR3 runs to 17 residues. With 5 bases clipped from V and 4 bases from J, the junction kept 12 bases outside the gene matches. Germline V gene lookup returns CDR1 MDHEN and CDR2 SYDVKM.

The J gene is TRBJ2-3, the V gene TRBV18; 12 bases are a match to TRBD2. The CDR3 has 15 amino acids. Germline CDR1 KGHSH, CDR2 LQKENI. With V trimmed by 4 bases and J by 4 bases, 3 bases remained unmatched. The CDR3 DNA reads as TGTGCCAGCTCACAGGGACTAGCGGGTTCAGATACGCAGTATTTT. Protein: CASSQGLAGSDTQYF.

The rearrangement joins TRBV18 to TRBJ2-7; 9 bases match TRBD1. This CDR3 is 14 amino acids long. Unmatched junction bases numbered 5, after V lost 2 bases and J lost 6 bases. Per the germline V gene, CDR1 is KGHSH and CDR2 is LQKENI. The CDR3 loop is CASSPSGQGFEQYF. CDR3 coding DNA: TGTGCCAGCTCACCATCGGGACAGGGATTCGAGCAGTACTTC.

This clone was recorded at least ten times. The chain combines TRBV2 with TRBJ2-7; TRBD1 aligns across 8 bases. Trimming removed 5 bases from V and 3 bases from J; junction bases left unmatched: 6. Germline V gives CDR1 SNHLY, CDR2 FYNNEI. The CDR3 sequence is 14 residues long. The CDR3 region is CASSFGTGNYEQYF. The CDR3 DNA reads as TGTGCCAGCAGTTTCGGGACAGGAAACTACGAGCAGTACTTC.

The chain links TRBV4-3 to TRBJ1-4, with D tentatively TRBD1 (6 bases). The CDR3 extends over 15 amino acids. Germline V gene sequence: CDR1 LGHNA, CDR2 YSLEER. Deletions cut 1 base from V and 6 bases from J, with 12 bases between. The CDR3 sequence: CASSQGNRADEKLFF. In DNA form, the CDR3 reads TGCGCCAGCAGCCAAGGAAACAGGGCTGATGAAAAACTGTTTTTT.

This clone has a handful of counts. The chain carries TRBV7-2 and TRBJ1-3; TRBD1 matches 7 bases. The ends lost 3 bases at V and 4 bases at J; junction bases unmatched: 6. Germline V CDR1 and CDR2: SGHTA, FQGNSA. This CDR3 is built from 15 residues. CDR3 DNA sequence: TGTGCCAGCAGCTTGTCGACAGGGTACGGAAACACCATATATTTT. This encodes CASSLSTGYGNTIYF.

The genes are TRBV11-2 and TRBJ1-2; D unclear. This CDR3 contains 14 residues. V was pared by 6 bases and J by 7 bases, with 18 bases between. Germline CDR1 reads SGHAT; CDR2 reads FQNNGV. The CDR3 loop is CASSYLPNSGGYTF. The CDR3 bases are TGTGCCAGCAGTTATCTCCCCAATTCGGGTGGCTACACCTTC.